This TCR beta chain is drawn from a study of blood T cell repertoires in COVID-19. Whole-study context: Specimens from acute and convalescent COVID-19 originated in the United States, Italy and Spain. PBMCs, B-cell-depleted T cells, or T cells provided the cDNA or gDNA that made up the material.

Looked up from germline, CDR1 is MNHNS and CDR2 is SASEGT. This CDR3 is built from 15 residues. Trimming removed 2 bases from V and 4 bases from J; junction bases left unmatched: 8. The authors' processing: Estimation of nucleated cell counts relied on the amplification of reference gene primers. Using immunoSEQ multiplex PCR, the repertoire was profiled, and TCRdb retains in-frame clones only, with some absent. Clonal size and the V and J genes are those of that table, whereas D and trimming came from the DNA. Of tens of thousands of clones listed, approximately 90% are singletons. Sequenced: peripheral blood. This rearrangement joins TRBV6-1 to TRBJ2-7; 7 positions agree with TRBD1. The receptor was derived from a man aged 60-69 years with acute or convalescent COVID-19. As DNA, the CDR3 is TGTGCCAGCAGTGAAATCGGGACAGTGTTTTACGAGCAGTACTTC. Translating it yields CASSEIGTVFYEQYF.